Below, one TCR beta chain is given with its context. Its antigen remains unidentified. The sample comes from a study of pediatric ulcerative colitis. Study-wide points: A couple of patients' blood samples yielded substantially fewer templates.

The repertoire was sequenced with immunoSEQ multiplex PCR; TCRdb's copy has only in-frame clones and lacks some. Of about 60,000 clones listed, 87% were seen once; the top ten hold about 1.5%. Losses at the gene ends were 4 bases for V and 3 bases for J; bases not matched to a gene: 10. CDR3 length equals 16 residues. The germline gives CDR1 MDHEN, CDR2 SYDVKM. Controls: normal colonoscopy findings, no IBD within the following year. The blood sample was taken during the colonoscopy visit. The source of this sequence is a boy younger than 18 who was a control in a study of pediatric ulcerative colitis. The chain employs TRBV28 and TRBJ2-7, with TRBD2 matching over 9 bases. The sequenced sample was blood. The CDR3 nucleotides read TGTGCCAGCAGTTCCAAAATAGCGGGAGACATCTACGAGCAGTACTTC. Translated: CASSSKIAGDIYEQYF.